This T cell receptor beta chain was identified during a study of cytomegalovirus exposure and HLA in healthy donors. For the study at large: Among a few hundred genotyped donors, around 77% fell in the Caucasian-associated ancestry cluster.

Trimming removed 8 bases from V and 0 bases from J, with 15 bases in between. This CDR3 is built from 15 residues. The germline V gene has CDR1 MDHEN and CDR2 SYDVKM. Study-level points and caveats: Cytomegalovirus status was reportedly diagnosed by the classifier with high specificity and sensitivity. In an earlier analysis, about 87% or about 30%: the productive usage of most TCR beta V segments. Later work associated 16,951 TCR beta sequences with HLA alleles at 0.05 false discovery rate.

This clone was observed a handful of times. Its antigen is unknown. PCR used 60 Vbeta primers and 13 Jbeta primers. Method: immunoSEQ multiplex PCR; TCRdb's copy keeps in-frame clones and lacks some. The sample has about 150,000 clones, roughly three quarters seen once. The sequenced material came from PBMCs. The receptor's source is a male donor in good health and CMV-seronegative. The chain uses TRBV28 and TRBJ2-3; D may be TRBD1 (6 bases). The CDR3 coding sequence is TGTGCCAGCCAGAAGGCAGGGGTGAGCACAGATACGCAGTATTTT. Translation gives CASQKAGVSTDTQYF.